The clone carrying this T cell receptor beta chain was counted a single time. This sample stems from a study of blood T cell repertoires in COVID-19. Study information: Acute-phase and convalescent COVID-19 samples originated in the United States, Italy and Spain.

Per the original data handling: Reference gene primer amplification yielded estimated nucleated cell counts. Sequencing used immunoSEQ multiplex PCR; TCRdb keeps in-frame clones, though not all of them. V and J calls and clone size are given by that table; D and trimming were obtained from the DNA. The table shows some 78,000 clones, with around nine tenths occurring only once. Losses at the gene ends were 8 bases for V and 5 bases for J; bases not matched to a gene: 4. The germline V gene has CDR1 LNHDA and CDR2 SQIVND (reference sequence). This CDR3 contains 13 residues. The receptor comes from a woman older than 75 with active or convalescent COVID-19. V gene TRBV19 combines with J gene TRBJ1-1, with TRBD1 matching over 11 bases. The specimen sequenced was peripheral blood. CDR3 in amino acids: CASGGTGGTEAFF. CDR3 DNA sequence: TGTGCCAGTGGGGGGACAGGGGGAACTGAAGCTTTCTTT. Looking up the rest from reference TRBV19 and TRBJ1-1 gives the full variable domain: DGGITQSPKYLFRKEGQNVTLSCEQNLNHDAMYWYRQDPGQGLRLIYYSQIVNDFQKGDIAEGYSVSREKKESFPLTVTSAQKNPTAFYLCASGGTGGTEAFFGQGTRLTVV.